The 27 T cell receptor beta chains below were found in one sample sequenced in a study of CXCR3-negative and CXCR3-positive naive CD8 T cells. The authors prepared UMI-labeled TRB cDNA libraries by 5' RACE. From its re-call of the 5' RACE reads, TCRdb lists each CDR3 protein once, without DNA. This repertoire includes 40,000 to 45,000 distinct CDR3 sequences. The sample comprised memory CD8+ T cells from blood. Receptors were obtained from a human donor in good health. Some clones in this sample may be carry-over from other donors' samples.

The V gene is TRBV3-1, the J gene TRBJ2-1; TCRdb selects TRBD1, and the lack of DNA leaves this call unchecked. Germline V gene lookup returns CDR1 LGHDT and CDR2 YNNKEL (reference sequence). This CDR3 has 12 amino acids. The CDR3 sequence: CASSPSRDEQFF.

V is TRBV9 and J is TRBJ1-2. Germline V gives CDR1 SGDLS, CDR2 YYNGEE. The CDR3 loop spans 13 amino acids. The CDR3 sequence is CASSPDGNYGYTF. The full variable domain, rest sourced from reference TRBV9 and TRBJ1-2, is DSGVTQTPKHLITATGQRVTLRCSPRSGDLSVYWYQQSLDQGLQFLIQYYNGEERAKGNILERFSAQQFPDLHSELNLSSLELGDSALYFCASSPDGNYGYTFGSGTRLTVV.

The chain joins TRBV28 to TRBJ1-1; TCRdb returns TRBD1, unconfirmable since there is no DNA. Looked up from germline, CDR1 is MDHEN and CDR2 is SYDVKM. CDR3 length: 16 amino acids. CDR3 residues: CASSPDRGRMNTEAFF.

CDR3 loop: CASSDRSFNSEQYF. V is TRBV6-2 or TRBV6-3 and J is TRBJ2-7; TCRdb selects TRBD1, and the lack of DNA leaves this call unchecked. The CDR3 consists of 14 residues. The germline gives CDR1 MNHEY, CDR2 SVGEGT.

The V call is TRBV7-9, the J call TRBJ1-5. Germline CDR1 and CDR2: SEHNR and FQNEAQ (reference sequence). The CDR3 contains 15 residues. This chain's CDR3 is CASSGTDDSNQPQHF.

The chain uses TRBV20-1 and TRBJ2-7; TCRdb lists TRBD2, though no DNA is available to test this call. In germline, CDR1 is DFQATT, CDR2 SNEGSKA (reference sequence). This CDR3 comprises 16 residues. This CDR3 is CSASPPLAGAFYEQYF.

The chain is built from TRBV24-1 and TRBJ2-2; TCRdb's D call of TRBD1 is untestable without DNA. This CDR3 is 13 amino acids long. Per the germline V gene, CDR1 is KGHDR and CDR2 is SFDVKD. CDR3 residues: CATSTGDTRELFF.

This sequence joins TRBV20-1 and TRBJ2-5; TCRdb names TRBD2, which stays unverified in the absence of DNA. Per germline, CDR1 DFQATT and CDR2 SNEGSKA (reference sequence). CDR3 length: 18 amino acids. The CDR3 loop reads CSARDLTSGRAFQETQYF.

The CDR3 loop is CASSYTDTGELFF. This chain uses TRBV6-2 or TRBV6-3 with TRBJ2-2. CDR1 and CDR2 from the germline V gene are MNHEY and SVGEGT. This CDR3 comprises 13 residues.

The chain is built from TRBV29-1 and TRBJ1-2; TCRdb names TRBD1, which stays unverified in the absence of DNA. CDR1 and CDR2 from the germline V gene are SQVTM and ANQGSEA. The CDR3 covers 13 residues. CDR3 protein: CSVDRTSNYGYTF.

The CDR3: CSVETWTGDLGEQYF. The V gene is TRBV29-1, the J gene TRBJ2-7; TCRdb gives TRBD1 as the D gene, but with no DNA this cannot be confirmed. Germline CDR1 reads SQVTM; CDR2 reads ANQGSEA. The CDR3 consists of 15 residues.

V usage is TRBV7-9 and J usage is TRBJ2-7; TCRdb selects TRBD2, and the lack of DNA leaves this call unchecked. CDR3 size: 16 residues. The germline gives CDR1 SEHNR, CDR2 FQNEAQ (reference sequence). CDR3 amino acids: CASSEPPGLAGDEQYF.

The chain links TRBV7-9 to TRBJ2-5; as DNA is missing, the TRBD1 call by TCRdb cannot be tested. This CDR3 spans 14 amino acids. CDR1 and CDR2 from the germline V gene are SEHNR and FQNEAQ (reference sequence). CDR3 amino acids: CASSLSSTRETQYF.

J is TRBJ2-7 and V is TRBV7-8; without DNA, the TCRdb call of TRBD1 cannot be checked. CDR1 is SGHVS and CDR2 is FQNEAQ in the germline V gene. This CDR3 is built from 14 residues. The chain's CDR3 is CASSLADRGGEQYF.

V gene TRBV5-1 combines with J gene TRBJ1-2. CDR1 and CDR2 (germline): SGHRS, YFSETQ. The CDR3 runs 13 residues. Here the CDR3 reads CASSFSGGDGYTF. Looking up the rest from reference TRBV5-1 and TRBJ1-2 gives the full variable domain: KAGVTQTPRYLIKTRGQQVTLSCSPISGHRSVSWYQQTPGQGLQFLFEYFSETQRNKGNFPGRFSGRQFSNSRSEMNVSTLELGDSALYLCASSFSGGDGYTFGSGTRLTVV.

The chain links TRBV7-8 to TRBJ2-2; the D call of TRBD1 rests on TCRdb alone, since no DNA is present to check it. Germline lookup yields CDR1 SGHVS and CDR2 FQNEAQ. The CDR3 runs 12 residues. This chain's CDR3 is CARSPGVVELFF.

V and J are TRBV28 and TRBJ1-5; TCRdb selects TRBD1, and the lack of DNA leaves this call unchecked. The germline CDR1 and CDR2 sequences are MDHEN and SYDVKM. The CDR3 length is 14 residues. The CDR3 sequence is CASSYGRGAQPQHF.

This chain links TRBV5-1 with TRBJ2-1; TCRdb names TRBD2, which stays unverified in the absence of DNA. The CDR3 spans 14 residues. Looked up from germline, CDR1 is SGHRS and CDR2 is YFSETQ. The chain's CDR3 is CASSAGTSRNEQFF.

V is TRBV28 and J is TRBJ2-7; TCRdb returns TRBD1, unconfirmable since there is no DNA. The CDR3 is 15 residues long. CDR1 is MDHEN, CDR2 SYDVKM, per germline. CDR3 loop: CASSSGDVPYYEQYF.

The V and J genes are TRBV20-1 and TRBJ2-7; TCRdb lists TRBD1, though no DNA is available to test this call. The germline V gene has CDR1 DFQATT and CDR2 SNEGSKA (reference sequence). The CDR3 has 14 residues. The CDR3 sequence is CSARGTGNNYEQYF.

The chain is built from TRBV4-1 and TRBJ2-1; TCRdb's assignment of TRBD2 cannot be checked, as there is no DNA. Germline CDR1 reads MGHRA; CDR2 reads YSYEKL. This CDR3 is 16 amino acids long. This CDR3 is CASSQVGLAGDYEQFF.

CDR3 residues: CSAAGLAGADTQYF. The chain uses TRBV20-1 and TRBJ2-3; TCRdb lists TRBD2, though no DNA is available to test this call. The CDR3 contains 14 residues. Germline CDR1 and CDR2: DFQATT and SNEGSKA (reference sequence).

The rearrangement joins TRBV20-1 to TRBJ2-1; TCRdb designates TRBD2, a call that cannot be tested without DNA. Germline CDR1 DFQATT, CDR2 SNEGSKA (reference sequence). The CDR3 spans 14 residues. The CDR3 loop reads CSAASGGEINEQFF.

The V gene is TRBV15, the J gene TRBJ2-5. The CDR3 consists of 18 residues. Germline values: CDR1 LNHNV, CDR2 YYDKDF (reference sequence). The CDR3 here is CATRPSLRPIMGQETQYF.

V gene TRBV28 combines with J gene TRBJ1-1; TCRdb gives TRBD1 as the D gene, but with no DNA this cannot be confirmed. The CDR3 is made up of 14 amino acids. Germline-derived CDR1 and CDR2 are MDHEN and SYDVKM. The CDR3 spells CASSEDVNSWGAFF. Based on the CDR3 plus reference TRBV28 and TRBJ1-1, the full variable domain is DVKVTQSSRYLVKRTGEKVFLECVQDMDHENMFWYRQDPGLGLRLIYFSYDVKMKEKGDIPEGYSVSREKKERFSLILESASTNQTSMYLCASSEDVNSWGAFFGQGTRLTVV.

The chain has TRBV10-1 and TRBJ2-5. CDR1 and CDR2 from the germline V gene are WNHNN and SYGVQD (reference sequence). The length of the CDR3 is 12 residues. The CDR3 loop is CASSWSQETQYF.

This rearrangement joins TRBV29-1 to TRBJ2-7; with no DNA, the TCRdb D assignment of TRBD1 cannot be verified. CDR3 size: 16 residues. Germline values: CDR1 SQVTM, CDR2 ANQGSEA. CDR3 loop: CSVELGQGGNPYEQYF.